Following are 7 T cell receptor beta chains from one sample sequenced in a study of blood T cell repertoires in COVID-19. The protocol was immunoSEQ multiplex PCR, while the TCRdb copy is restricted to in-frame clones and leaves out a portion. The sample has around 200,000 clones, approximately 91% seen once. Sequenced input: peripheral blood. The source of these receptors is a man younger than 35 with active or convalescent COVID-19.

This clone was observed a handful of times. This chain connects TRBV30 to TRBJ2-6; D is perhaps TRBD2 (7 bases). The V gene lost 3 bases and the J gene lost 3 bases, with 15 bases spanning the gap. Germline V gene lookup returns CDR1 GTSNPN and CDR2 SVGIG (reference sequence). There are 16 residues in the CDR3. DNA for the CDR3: TGTGCCTGGAGCTCCCTGGGGGGGCTTGGGGCCAACGTCCTGACTTTC. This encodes CAWSSLGGLGANVLTF.

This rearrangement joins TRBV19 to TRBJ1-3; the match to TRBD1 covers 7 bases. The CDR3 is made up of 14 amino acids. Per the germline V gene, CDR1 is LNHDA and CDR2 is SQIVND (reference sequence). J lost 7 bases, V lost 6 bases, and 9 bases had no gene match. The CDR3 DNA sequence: TGTGCCAGTAGGACCCGGGACAGCCGGAACACCATATATTTT. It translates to CASRTRDSRNTIYF.

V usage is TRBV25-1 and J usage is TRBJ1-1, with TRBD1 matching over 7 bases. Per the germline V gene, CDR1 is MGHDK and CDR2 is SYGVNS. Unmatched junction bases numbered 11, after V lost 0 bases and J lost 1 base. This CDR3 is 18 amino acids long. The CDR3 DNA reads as TGTGCCAGCAGTGAATATACCCACCAGGGGGATCGGAACACTGAAGCTTTCTTT. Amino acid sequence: CASSEYTHQGDRNTEAFF.

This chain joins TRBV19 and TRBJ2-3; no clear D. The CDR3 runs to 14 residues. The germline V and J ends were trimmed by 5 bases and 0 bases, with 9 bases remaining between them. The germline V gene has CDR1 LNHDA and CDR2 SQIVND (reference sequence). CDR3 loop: CASSPKSSTDTQYF. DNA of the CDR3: TGTGCCAGTAGTCCTAAATCTAGCACAGATACGCAGTATTTT.

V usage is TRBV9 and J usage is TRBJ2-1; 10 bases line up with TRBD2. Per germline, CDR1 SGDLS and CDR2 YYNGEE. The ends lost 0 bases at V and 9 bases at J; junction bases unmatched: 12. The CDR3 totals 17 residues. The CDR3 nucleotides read TGTGCCAGCAGCGTAGGCTCAGCGGGAGGGCCGTCCCCTGAGCAGTTCTTC. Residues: CASSVGSAGGPSPEQFF.

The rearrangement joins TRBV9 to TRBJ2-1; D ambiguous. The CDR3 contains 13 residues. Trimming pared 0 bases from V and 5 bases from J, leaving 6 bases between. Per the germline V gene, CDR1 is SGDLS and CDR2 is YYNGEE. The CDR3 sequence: CASSVADNNEQFF. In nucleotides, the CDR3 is TGTGCCAGCAGCGTAGCAGACAACAATGAGCAGTTCTTC.

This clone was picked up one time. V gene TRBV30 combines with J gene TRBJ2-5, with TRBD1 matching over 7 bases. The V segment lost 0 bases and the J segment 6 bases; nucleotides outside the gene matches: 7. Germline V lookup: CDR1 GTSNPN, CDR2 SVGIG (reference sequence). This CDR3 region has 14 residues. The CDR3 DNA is TGTGCCTGGAGTGTACAAACAGGGGAGCAGACCCAGTACTTC. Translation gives CAWSVQTGEQTQYF.